These 31 T cell receptor beta chains were all obtained from the same sample, sequenced in a study of MAIT cells during Salmonella Paratyphi A infection. Study-level findings and limits: Oligoclonal MAIT cells preferred TRBV20 and TRBV6, with usage seemingly unaffected by infection.

A single record per CDR3 protein comes from TCRdb applying MiXCR to the 5' RACE reads. The sample includes over 750 distinct CDR3 sequences, approximately 30% seen only once; the top ten take about 26%. No cognate antigen is known for these TCRs. The time point: before S. Paratyphi A challenge (baseline). MAIT cells were sorted by flow cytometry as Valpha7.2+ CD161+ T cells. This material consisted of MAIT cells from blood, taken at the first sampling point of the challenge study. The receptors were sampled from a person aged 18-70 years who was deliberately infected with Salmonella Paratyphi A in a paratyphoid fever challenge study.

In its sample, this clonotype was seen a few times. CDR3: CATSEGQETGELFF. The CDR3 region has the DNA TGTGCCACCAGTGAGGGACAGGAGACCGGGGAGCTGTTTTTT. This sequence joins TRBV24-1 and TRBJ2-2; 8 bases match TRBD1. The CDR3 runs 14 residues. V shed 4 bases, J shed 5 bases, and the junction held 2 bases outside the gene matches. Germline loops: CDR1 KGHDR, CDR2 SFDVKD.

This clonotype was observed at least ten times. This chain links TRBV20-1 with TRBJ2-1, with TRBD1 matching 8 bases. The CDR3 has 15 residues. V lost 6 bases to trimming and J lost 1 base; unmatched junction nucleotides: 8. Per the germline V gene, CDR1 is DFQATT and CDR2 is SNEGSKA (reference sequence). The CDR3 region has the DNA TGCAGTGCCCCAGATGGGGACAGGTCCTACAATGAGCAGTTCTTC. This codes for CSAPDGDRSYNEQFF.

V and J are TRBV4-2 and TRBJ2-6; tentatively, D is TRBD1 (6 bases). V was clipped by 0 bases and J by 2 bases, with 8 bases between them. CDR1 is LGHNA, CDR2 YNFKEQ, per germline. The CDR3 totals 16 residues. CDR3 protein: CASSQDRGTGANVLTF. CDR3 sequence (DNA): TGTGCCAGCAGCCAAGACAGGGGCACTGGGGCCAACGTCCTGACTTTC.

This clonotype has only a few counts. The chain links TRBV7-8 to TRBJ1-1; D is unresolved. Trimming shortened V by 5 bases and J by 1 base, and 14 bases separated the two germline ends. Germline V lookup: CDR1 SGHVS, CDR2 FQNEAQ. CDR3 size: 15 residues. This CDR3 reads CASSTVSWGNTEAFF. In DNA form, the CDR3 reads TGTGCCAGCAGCACCGTTTCGTGGGGGAACACTGAAGCTTTCTTT.

This clonotype is labeled hyperexpanded (1% or more). This chain uses TRBV6-1 with TRBJ1-5; D gene unclear. Deletions cut 3 bases from V and 0 bases from J, with 6 bases between. Germline values: CDR1 MNHNS, CDR2 SASEGT. The CDR3 runs 14 residues. CDR3: CASSEGYSNQPQHF. DNA of the CDR3: TGTGCCAGCAGTGAGGGATATAGCAATCAGCCCCAGCATTTT.

Of note for this clonotype: In this CDR3 the conserved last residue, phenylalanine or tryptophan, is missing, so a read error is likely. The genes are TRBV7-3 and TRBJ2-4; tentative D call: TRBD1 (5 bases). Germline CDR1 and CDR2: SGHTA and FQGTGA. Trimming removed 6 bases from V and 0 bases from J, with 18 bases in between. This CDR3 spans 17 amino acids. The CDR3 region has the DNA TGTGCCAGCAGAGTAAAGGGTCAGGGTGTAGCCAAAAACATTCAGTACTGC. It is translated as CASRVKGQGVAKNIQYC.

The V and J genes are TRBV28 and TRBJ1-5, with D uncertain. The CDR3 totals 12 residues. Trimming cost V 3 bases and J 9 bases, with 9 bases left between them. The germline CDR1 and CDR2 sequences are MDHEN and SYDVKM. CDR3 sequence: CASSFLRGPQHF. The CDR3 DNA reads as TGTGCCAGCAGTTTCCTTCGGGGGCCCCAGCATTTT.

The gene calls are TRBV3-1 and TRBJ2-7; 9 nucleotides align to TRBD2. J gave up 3 bases and V 4 bases, and 4 bases lay outside the gene matches. The CDR3 has 14 amino acids. Looked up from germline, CDR1 is LGHDT and CDR2 is YNNKEL (reference sequence). In DNA form, the CDR3 reads TGTGCCAGCAGCCGTAGCGGGGGAGGCTACGAGCAGTACTTC. Its protein product is CASSRSGGGYEQYF.

The chain employs TRBV12-3 or TRBV12-4 and TRBJ1-6, with 8 bases aligning to TRBD1. The V segment lost 6 bases and the J segment 8 bases; nucleotides outside the gene matches: 9. This CDR3 region has 15 residues. CDR3 bases: TGTGCCAGCAGACAAGGACAGGGAGAACATTCACCCCTCCACTTT. Translating gives CASRQGQGEHSPLHF.

The chain is built from TRBV20-1 and TRBJ2-5; 9 bases are shared with TRBD1. V shed 1 base and J 5 bases; nucleotides not matched to a gene: 11. CDR3 size: 16 residues. Germline V gene lookup returns CDR1 DFQATT and CDR2 SNEGSKA (reference sequence). The CDR3 sequence: CSARAAGQGLRETQYF. CDR3 in DNA: TGCAGTGCTAGAGCAGCGGGACAGGGTTTGAGGGAGACCCAGTACTTC.

This clonotype was recorded at least ten times. The V call is TRBV20-1, the J call TRBJ2-7, with D possibly matching TRBD2 (6 bases). Germline CDR1 DFQATT, CDR2 SNEGSKA (reference sequence). The length of the CDR3 is 14 residues. V shed 2 bases and J shed 3 bases, with 14 bases lying between them. CDR3 DNA: TGCAGTGCTAGAATGGCGGGAATTGACTACGAGCAGTACTTC. Translation gives CSARMAGIDYEQYF.

The chain combines TRBV20-1 with TRBJ2-3; 8 bases agree with TRBD2. The length of the CDR3 is 16 residues. The V and J ends lost 0 bases and 3 bases, in that order; junction bases with no gene match: 8. The V gene's germline CDR1 is DFQATT and CDR2 SNEGSKA (reference sequence). CDR3 bases: TGCAGTGCTAGAGAAATAGGCGGGAGGCCTACAGATACGCAGTATTTT. This gives the protein CSAREIGGRPTDTQYF.

This clonotype turned up a few times. This chain joins TRBV20-1 and TRBJ2-7; D is perhaps TRBD1 or TRBD2 (5 bases each). The CDR3 is 14 residues long. Trimming left V 3 bases short and J 3 bases short, with 15 bases between. Germline V gene sequence: CDR1 DFQATT, CDR2 SNEGSKA (reference sequence). CDR3 in amino acids: CSARLGDSFYEQYF. CDR3 coding DNA: TGCAGTGCTAGGCTGGGAGACAGCTTCTACGAGCAGTACTTC.

This clonotype was recorded a few times. The chain couples TRBV7-8 to TRBJ1-2; D remains ambiguous. V shed 5 bases and J shed 8 bases, with 15 bases lying between them. Per germline, CDR1 SGHVS and CDR2 FQNEAQ. This CDR3 contains 13 residues. CDR3 sequence (DNA): TGTGCCAGCAGCCCCCTTGGGGTAGGGGGCTACACCTTC. Translation: CASSPLGVGGYTF. Variable domain in full (rest from reference TRBV7-8 and TRBJ1-2): GAGVSQSPRYKVAKRGQDVALRCDPISGHVSLFWYQQALGQGPEFLTYFQNEAQLDKSGLPSDRFFAERPEGSVSTLKIQRTQQEDSAVYLCASSPLGVGGYTFGSGTRLTVV.

This clonotype was detected only a few times. CDR3 bases: TGTGCCAGCAGTCAGGCTAGCGGGAGAGAGGTTCGGAGGGCAGATACGCAGTATTTT. Translation gives CASSQASGREVRRADTQYF. The chain carries TRBV28 and TRBJ2-3; 10 bases fit TRBD2. CDR1 is MDHEN and CDR2 is SYDVKM in the germline V gene. This CDR3 spans 19 amino acids. With V trimmed by 5 bases and J by 4 bases, 18 bases remained unmatched.

The J gene is TRBJ2-2, the V gene TRBV7-2; 9 nucleotides align to TRBD2. V was clipped by 1 base and J by 0 bases; unmatched bases: 9. CDR1 and CDR2 (germline): SGHTA, FQGNSA. The CDR3 spans 19 residues. The CDR3 DNA sequence: TGTGCCAGCAGCTTAGTGGGTAGCGGGAGAGCCACGAACACCGGGGAGCTGTTTTTT. Residues: CASSLVGSGRATNTGELFF.

This clonotype was observed many times. The genes are TRBV6-4 and TRBJ2-6, with D perhaps TRBD1 (6 bases). V was cut by 3 bases and J by 0 bases, with 6 bases left in between. CDR3 size: 15 residues. CDR1 and CDR2 (germline): MRHNA, SNTAGT. CDR3: CASSEDSSGANVLTF. DNA for the CDR3: TGTGCCAGCAGTGAGGACAGCTCTGGGGCCAACGTCCTGACTTTC.

This clonotype is large (0.1 to 1%) by share. The chain employs TRBV15 and TRBJ2-7; 12 nucleotides line up with TRBD1. Per the germline V gene, CDR1 is LNHNV and CDR2 is YYDKDF (reference sequence). V dropped 2 bases and J dropped 6; count of bases not matched to a gene: 8. This CDR3 spans 16 amino acids. This chain's CDR3 is CATSRRTGTGGVEQYF. For the CDR3, the DNA is TGTGCCACCAGCAGACGTACCGGGACAGGGGGCGTCGAGCAGTACTTC.

This clonotype has ten or more counts. This sequence joins TRBV20-1 and TRBJ2-1; 10 bases map to TRBD2. The V and J ends lost 3 bases and 5 bases, in that order; junction bases with no gene match: 1. The CDR3 is 13 residues long. Germline assignment: CDR1 DFQATT and CDR2 SNEGSKA (reference sequence). For the CDR3, the DNA is TGCAGTGCTAGGGGGACTAGCGACAATGAGCAGTTCTTC. Encoded protein: CSARGTSDNEQFF.

The chain recombines TRBV6-1 with TRBJ1-1, with 7 bases that match TRBD1. This CDR3 region has 14 residues. Looked up from germline, CDR1 is MNHNS and CDR2 is SASEGT. The V gene end was trimmed by 2 bases and the J gene end by 4 bases; junction bases not matched to a gene: 4. The CDR3 region has the DNA TGTGCCAGCAGTGAACCCGACAGGGTCACTGAAGCTTTCTTT. It translates to CASSEPDRVTEAFF.

The chain carries TRBV6-1 and TRBJ2-1; TRBD1 aligns across 9 bases. This CDR3 contains 17 residues. V was pared by 1 base and J by 4 bases, with 8 bases of the junction left unmatched. The V gene's germline CDR1 is MNHNS and CDR2 SASEGT. CDR3: CASSEVEGQGGYNEQFF. In nucleotides, the CDR3 is TGTGCCAGCAGTGAAGTGGAGGGACAGGGAGGGTACAATGAGCAGTTCTTC.

Worth noting for this clonotype: The junction does not match germline at one end; this may be a read error. V usage is TRBV6-4 and J usage is TRBJ2-3, with TRBD2 as a possible D gene (5 bases). The germline gives CDR1 MRHNA, CDR2 SNTAGT. The CDR3 runs to 14 residues. In DNA, the CDR3 is TGTGCCAGCAGTGCGAGAGGGAGCAAAGAGAAGCAGGAGTTT. Encoded protein: CASSARGSKEKQEF.

A few counts support this clonotype. The rearrangement uses TRBV5-6 and TRBJ1-2; 10 bases are shared with TRBD1. Germline values: CDR1 SGHDT, CDR2 YYEEEE. Trimming cost V 0 bases and J 7 bases; bases outside gene matches: 9. This CDR3 is built from 16 residues. The CDR3 here is CASSLDVGTGVFGYTF. The CDR3 nucleotides read TGTGCCAGCAGCTTGGATGTGGGGACAGGGGTTTTTGGCTACACCTTC.

The genes are TRBV20-1 and TRBJ2-7, with 9 bases matching TRBD1. Germline CDR1 and CDR2: DFQATT and SNEGSKA (reference sequence). This CDR3 spans 14 amino acids. J gave up 1 base and V 1 base, and 2 bases lay outside the gene matches. CDR3 in amino acids: CSARGDRESYEQYF. In DNA form, the CDR3 reads TGCAGTGCTAGAGGGGACAGGGAGTCCTACGAGCAGTACTTC.

At least ten counts were recorded for this clonotype. A read error may account for a junction end that differs from germline. The rearrangement links TRBV3-1 to TRBJ2-1; tentative D call: TRBD2 (5 bases). The germline V gene has CDR1 LGHDT and CDR2 YNNKEL (reference sequence). The CDR3 covers 14 residues. The CDR3 DNA reads as TGTGCCACCAGCCGAGAGGGATCCTACAATGAGCAGTTCTTC. Translation gives CATSREGSYNEQFF.

By frequency in the sample, this clonotype is medium-sized. This sequence may be a read error, since a much larger clone differs from it by one base. V is TRBV23-1 and J is TRBJ1-2; D possibly corresponds to TRBD1 (6 bases). TRBV23-1 is labeled an ORF, and its function is uncertain. V lost 1 base and J 12 bases, leaving 27 bases between the germline ends. The length of the CDR3 is 17 residues. The DNA of the CDR3 is TGCGCCAGCAGTCAATTATCCCCGCAGGGGAAGTTCTGGGGCGACACCTTC. The encoded protein is CASSQLSPQGKFWGDTF.

This clonotype was picked up a small number of times. The chain joins TRBV6-4 to TRBJ2-1, with 13 bases aligning to TRBD2. Germline loops: CDR1 MRHNA, CDR2 SNTAGT. V gave up 4 bases and J gave up 6 bases; unmatched junction bases: 0. The CDR3 runs 14 residues. CDR3 region: CASSGTSGSNEQFF. The CDR3 DNA reads TGTGCCAGCAGTGGGACTAGCGGGAGCAATGAGCAGTTCTTC.

This chain connects TRBV24-1 to TRBJ2-2, with D perhaps matching TRBD2 (5 bases). The germline V and J ends were trimmed by 0 bases and 7 bases, with 11 bases remaining between them. CDR1 is KGHDR, CDR2 SFDVKD, per germline. This CDR3 is built from 15 residues. The DNA for the CDR3 is TGTGCCACCAGTGATTTGAATAGCGAAAACGGGGAGCTGTTTTTT. This translates into CATSDLNSENGELFF.

This clonotype counts as hyperexpanded. CDR3 loop: CASSQAASGSPTDTQYF. The CDR3 DNA is TGTGCCAGCAGCCAAGCGGCTAGCGGGAGTCCCACAGATACGCAGTATTTT. This chain uses TRBV4-2 with TRBJ2-3, with TRBD2 matching 10 bases. J gave up 2 bases and V 1 base, and 6 bases lay outside the gene matches. The CDR3 totals 17 residues. CDR1 is LGHNA and CDR2 is YNFKEQ in the germline V gene.

This chain links TRBV20-1 with TRBJ2-1; D perhaps matches TRBD1 (8 bases). Germline V lookup: CDR1 DFQATT, CDR2 SNEGSKA (reference sequence). V lost 1 base, J lost 3 bases, and 13 bases lay in between. CDR3 size: 15 residues. The CDR3: CSARADREGYNEQFF. The CDR3 bases are TGCAGTGCTAGAGCGGACAGGGAGGGCTACAATGAGCAGTTCTTC.

This chain links TRBV5-1 with TRBJ2-5; D is perhaps TRBD1 (6 bases). This CDR3 spans 17 amino acids. Germline V gene data show CDR1 as SGHRS and CDR2 as YFSETQ. V was trimmed by 0 bases and J by 0 bases, leaving 15 bases between them. The CDR3 here is CASSLEAGAINQETQYF. The CDR3 DNA sequence: TGCGCCAGCAGCTTGGAGGCAGGGGCGATTAACCAAGAGACCCAGTACTTC.